This T cell receptor beta chain was profiled in a study of identifying expanded T cells in peripheral blood. The table lists this clone with a count of one. Its specificity is unknown. Measured with immunoSEQ multiplex PCR; TCRdb has only the in-frame clones, and not every one. The sample has 120,000 or so clones, approximately 80% seen once. Between the trimmed V and J ends, which lost 5 bases and 3 bases, there was a span of 11 bases. This CDR3 comprises 14 residues. CDR1 and CDR2 from the germline V gene are SGHNT and YENEEA. Notes on the study in general: Over around two and four weeks, about 15 and 18 clones changed, versus 1.2 between replicates. Variance in clone template counts between approximately two-week samples significantly increased with total template count across all healthy donors.

Collection occurred without any documented infections or immune events in donors. The V and J genes are TRBV11-3 and TRBJ2-1, with D perhaps matching TRBD2 (5 bases). Sequencing was performed on blood. This TCR derives from a person aged 18 to 70 in good health. CDR3 protein: CASSRRAGYNEQFF. The CDR3 DNA reads as TGTGCCAGCAGCCGACGCGCGGGCTACAATGAGCAGTTCTTC. The variable domain in full, with the rest retrieved from reference TRBV11-3 and TRBJ2-1, is EAGVVQSPRYKIIEKKQPVAFWCNPISGHNTLYWYLQNLGQGPELLIRYENEEAVDDSQLPKDRFSAERLKGVDSTLKIQPAELGDSAVYLCASSRRAGYNEQFFGPGTRLTVL.